This TCR beta chain came from a study of shared clonotypes between healthy human individuals. Study results and caveats: Larger richness was generally estimated for naive than memory subsets. Roughly 5% of naive CD4 clonotypes were shared across four donors.

The germline V gene encodes CDR1 SGHNT and CDR2 YYREEE (reference sequence). The V and J ends lost 0 bases and 10 bases, in that order; junction bases with no gene match: 6. This CDR3 has 16 residues. Generated by immunoSEQ multiplex PCR, the TCRdb table keeps only in-frame clones and is missing some. There are about 1.5 million clones in the sample; nearly 99% occur only once, and roughly 0.45% lies in the top ten. In regard to this clone: Its antigen is currently unknown.

The genes are TRBV5-4 and TRBJ2-1; TRBD2 agrees at 14 bases. The clonotype was recovered from a young man in good health. Specimen: naive CD4+ T cells sorted from blood. The subset denotes: CD45RA+ positively selected. CDR3 DNA: TGTGCCAGCAGCTTGGGGGGACTAGCGGGAGCAAACGAGCAGTTCTTC. Translating gives CASSLGGLAGANEQFF.